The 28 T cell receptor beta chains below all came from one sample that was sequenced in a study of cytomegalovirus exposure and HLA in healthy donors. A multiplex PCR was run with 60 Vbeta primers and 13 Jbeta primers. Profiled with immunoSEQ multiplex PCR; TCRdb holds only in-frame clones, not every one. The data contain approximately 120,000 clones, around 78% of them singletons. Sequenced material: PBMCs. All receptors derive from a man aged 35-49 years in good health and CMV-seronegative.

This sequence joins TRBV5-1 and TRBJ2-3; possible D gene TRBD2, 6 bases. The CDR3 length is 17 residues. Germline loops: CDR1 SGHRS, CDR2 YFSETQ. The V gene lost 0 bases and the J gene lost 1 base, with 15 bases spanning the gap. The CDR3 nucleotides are TGCGCCAGCAGCTTGGGAACCTTCGCTAGCGGCACAGATACGCAGTATTTT. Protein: CASSLGTFASGTDTQYF.

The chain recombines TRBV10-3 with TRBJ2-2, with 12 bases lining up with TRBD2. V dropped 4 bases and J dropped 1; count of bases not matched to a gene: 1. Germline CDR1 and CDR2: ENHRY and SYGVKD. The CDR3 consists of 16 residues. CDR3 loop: CAISGGLAGNTGELFF. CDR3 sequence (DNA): TGTGCCATCAGTGGGGGACTAGCGGGGAACACCGGGGAGCTGTTTTTT.

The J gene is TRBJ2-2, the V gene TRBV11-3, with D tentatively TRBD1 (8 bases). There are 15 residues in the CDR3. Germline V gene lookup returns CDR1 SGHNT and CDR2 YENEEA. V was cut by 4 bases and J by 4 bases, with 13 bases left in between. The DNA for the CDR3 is TGTGCCAGCAGCTCAAACAGGGGGGGCACCGGGGAGCTGTTTTTT. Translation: CASSSNRGGTGELFF. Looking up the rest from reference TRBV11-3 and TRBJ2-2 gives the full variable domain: EAGVVQSPRYKIIEKKQPVAFWCNPISGHNTLYWYLQNLGQGPELLIRYENEEAVDDSQLPKDRFSAERLKGVDSTLKIQPAELGDSAVYLCASSSNRGGTGELFFGEGSRLTVL.

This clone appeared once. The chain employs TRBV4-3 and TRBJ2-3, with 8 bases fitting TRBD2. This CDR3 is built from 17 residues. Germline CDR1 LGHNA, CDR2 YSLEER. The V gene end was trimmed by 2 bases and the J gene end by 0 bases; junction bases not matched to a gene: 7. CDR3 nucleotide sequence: TGCGCCAGCAGCCAATCCTTAGCGGGGATTAGCACAGATACGCAGTATTTT. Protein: CASSQSLAGISTDTQYF.

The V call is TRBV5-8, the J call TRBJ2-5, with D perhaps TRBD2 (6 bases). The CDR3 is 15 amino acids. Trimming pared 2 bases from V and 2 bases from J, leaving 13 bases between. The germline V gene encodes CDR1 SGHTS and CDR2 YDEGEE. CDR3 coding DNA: TGTGCCAGCAGCTTAACCCCGCGGGGTCAAGAGACCCAGTACTTC. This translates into CASSLTPRGQETQYF.

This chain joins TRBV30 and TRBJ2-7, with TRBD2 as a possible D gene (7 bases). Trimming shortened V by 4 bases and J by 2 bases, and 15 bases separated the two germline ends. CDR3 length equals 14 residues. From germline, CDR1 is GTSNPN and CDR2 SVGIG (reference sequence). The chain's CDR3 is CAWTRGGVAYEQYF. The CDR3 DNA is TGTGCCTGGACCAGAGGGGGGGTGGCCTACGAGCAGTACTTC.

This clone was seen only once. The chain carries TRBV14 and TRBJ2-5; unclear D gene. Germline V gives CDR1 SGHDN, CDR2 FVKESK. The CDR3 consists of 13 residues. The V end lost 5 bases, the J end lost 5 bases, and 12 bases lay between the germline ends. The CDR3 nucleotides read TGTGCCAGCAGCACACTGCGGTTGGAGACCCAGTACTTC. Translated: CASSTLRLETQYF.

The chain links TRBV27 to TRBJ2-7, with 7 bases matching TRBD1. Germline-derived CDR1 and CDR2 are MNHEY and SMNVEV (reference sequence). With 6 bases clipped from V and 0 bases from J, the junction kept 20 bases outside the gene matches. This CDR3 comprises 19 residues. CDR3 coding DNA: TGTGCCAGCAGCCGACGATTGTCCTTCGGGACAGACAACTCCTACGAGCAGTACTTC. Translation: CASSRRLSFGTDNSYEQYF.

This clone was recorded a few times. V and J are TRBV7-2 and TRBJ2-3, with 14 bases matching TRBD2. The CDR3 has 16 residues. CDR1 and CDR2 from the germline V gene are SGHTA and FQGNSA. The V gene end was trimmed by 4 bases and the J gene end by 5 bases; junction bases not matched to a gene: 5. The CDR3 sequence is CASSSTSGGARDTQYF. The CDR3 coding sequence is TGTGCCAGCAGCTCGACTAGCGGGGGGGCCCGAGATACGCAGTATTTT.

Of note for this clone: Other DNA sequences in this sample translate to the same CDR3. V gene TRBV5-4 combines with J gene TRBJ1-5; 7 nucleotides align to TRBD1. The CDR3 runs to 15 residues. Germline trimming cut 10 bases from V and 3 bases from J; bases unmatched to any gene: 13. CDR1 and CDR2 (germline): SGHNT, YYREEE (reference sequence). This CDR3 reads CAVSNSGGINQPQHF. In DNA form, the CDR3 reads TGTGCCGTTTCGAACTCAGGGGGAATCAATCAGCCCCAGCATTTT.

CDR3 loop: CASSLRGIESNYGYTF. CDR3 bases: TGTGCCAGCAGTTTAAGGGGTATAGAGTCTAACTATGGCTACACCTTC. J is TRBJ1-2 and V is TRBV27; possibly TRBD1 for D (5 bases). The germline CDR1 and CDR2 sequences are MNHEY and SMNVEV (reference sequence). This CDR3 region has 16 residues. The V end lost 2 bases, the J end lost 0 bases, and 13 bases lay between the germline ends.

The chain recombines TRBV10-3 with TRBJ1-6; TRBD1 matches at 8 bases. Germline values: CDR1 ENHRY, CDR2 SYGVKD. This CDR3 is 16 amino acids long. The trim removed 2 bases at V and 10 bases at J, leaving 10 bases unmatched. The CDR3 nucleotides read TGTGCCATCAGTGAGCCAGGGGGCGCGCTGACCTCACCCCTCCACTTT. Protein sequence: CAISEPGGALTSPLHF.

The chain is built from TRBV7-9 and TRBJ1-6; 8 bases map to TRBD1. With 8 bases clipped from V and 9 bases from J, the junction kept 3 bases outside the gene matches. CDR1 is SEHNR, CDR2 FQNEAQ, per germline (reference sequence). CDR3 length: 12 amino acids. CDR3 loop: CASGQGGSPLHF. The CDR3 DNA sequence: TGTGCCAGCGGACAGGGCGGTTCACCCCTCCACTTT.

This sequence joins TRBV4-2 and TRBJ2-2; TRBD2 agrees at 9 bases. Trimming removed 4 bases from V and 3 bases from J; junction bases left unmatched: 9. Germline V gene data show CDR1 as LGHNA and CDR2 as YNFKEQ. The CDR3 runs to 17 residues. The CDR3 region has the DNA TGTGCCAGCAGCCCGACCTTATTAGCGGGGGACACCGGGGAGCTGTTTTTT. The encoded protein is CASSPTLLAGDTGELFF.

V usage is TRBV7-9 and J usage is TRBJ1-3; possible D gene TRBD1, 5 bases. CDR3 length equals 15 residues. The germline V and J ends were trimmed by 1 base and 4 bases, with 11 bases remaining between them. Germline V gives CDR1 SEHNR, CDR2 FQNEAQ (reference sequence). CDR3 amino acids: CASSLGGGAGNTIYF. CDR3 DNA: TGTGCCAGCAGCTTAGGCGGGGGTGCCGGAAACACCATATATTTT.

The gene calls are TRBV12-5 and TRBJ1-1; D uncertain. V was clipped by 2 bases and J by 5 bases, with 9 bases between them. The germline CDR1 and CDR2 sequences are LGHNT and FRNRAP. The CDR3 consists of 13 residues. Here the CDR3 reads CASGLSTWTEAFF. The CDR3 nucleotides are TGTGCTAGTGGTTTGTCTACCTGGACTGAAGCTTTCTTT. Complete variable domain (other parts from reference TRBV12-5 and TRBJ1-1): DARVTQTPRHKVTEMGQEVTMRCQPILGHNTVFWYRQTMMQGLELLAYFRNRAPLDDSGMPKDRFSAEMPDATLATLKIQPSEPRDSAVYFCASGLSTWTEAFFGQGTRLTVV.

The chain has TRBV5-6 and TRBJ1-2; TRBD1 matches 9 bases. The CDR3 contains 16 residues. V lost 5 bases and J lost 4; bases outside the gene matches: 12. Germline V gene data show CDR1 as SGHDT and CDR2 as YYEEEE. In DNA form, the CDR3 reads TGTGCCAGCAGGCGCGCGGGACAGGGCCCATTCTATGGCTACACCTTC. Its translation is CASRRAGQGPFYGYTF.

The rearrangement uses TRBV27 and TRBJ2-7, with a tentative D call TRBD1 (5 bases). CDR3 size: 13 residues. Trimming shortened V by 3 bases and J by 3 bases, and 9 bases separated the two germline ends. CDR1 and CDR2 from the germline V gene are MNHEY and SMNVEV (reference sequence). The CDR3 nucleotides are TGTGCCAGCAGTTTTGGGGCAGGCTACGAGCAGTACTTC. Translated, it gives CASSFGAGYEQYF.

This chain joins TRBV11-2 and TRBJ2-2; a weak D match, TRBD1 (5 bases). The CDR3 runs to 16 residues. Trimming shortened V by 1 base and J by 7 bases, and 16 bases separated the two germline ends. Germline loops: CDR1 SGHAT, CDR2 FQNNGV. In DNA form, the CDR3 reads TGTGCCAGCAGCTTAGCCGGACAATCCAGCGACGGGGAGCTGTTTTTT. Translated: CASSLAGQSSDGELFF. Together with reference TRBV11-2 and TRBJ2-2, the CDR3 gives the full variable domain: EAGVAQSPRYKIIEKRQSVAFWCNPISGHATLYWYQQILGQGPKLLIQFQNNGVVDDSQLPKDRFSAERLKGVDSTLKIQPAKLEDSAVYLCASSLAGQSSDGELFFGEGSRLTVL.

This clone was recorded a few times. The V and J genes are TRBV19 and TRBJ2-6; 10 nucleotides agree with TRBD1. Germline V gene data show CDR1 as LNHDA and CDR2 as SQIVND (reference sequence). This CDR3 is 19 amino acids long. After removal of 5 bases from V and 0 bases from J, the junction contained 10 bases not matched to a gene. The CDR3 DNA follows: TGTGCCAGTAGTGGGGCGACAGGGGGCAGATTCTCTGGGGCCAACGTCCTGACTTTC. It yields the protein CASSGATGGRFSGANVLTF.

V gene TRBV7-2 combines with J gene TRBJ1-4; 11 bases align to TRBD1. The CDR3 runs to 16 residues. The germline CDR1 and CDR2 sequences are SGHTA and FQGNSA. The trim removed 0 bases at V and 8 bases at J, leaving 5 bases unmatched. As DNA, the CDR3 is TGTGCCAGCAGCTTAGCGGTTGGGACAGGGGGAGAAAAACTGTTTTTT. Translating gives CASSLAVGTGGEKLFF.

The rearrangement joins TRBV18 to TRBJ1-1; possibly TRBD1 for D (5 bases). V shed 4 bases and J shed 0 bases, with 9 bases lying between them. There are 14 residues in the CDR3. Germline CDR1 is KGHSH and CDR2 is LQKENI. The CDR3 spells CASSLDSMNTEAFF. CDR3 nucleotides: TGTGCCAGCTCACTCGACAGCATGAACACTGAAGCTTTCTTT.

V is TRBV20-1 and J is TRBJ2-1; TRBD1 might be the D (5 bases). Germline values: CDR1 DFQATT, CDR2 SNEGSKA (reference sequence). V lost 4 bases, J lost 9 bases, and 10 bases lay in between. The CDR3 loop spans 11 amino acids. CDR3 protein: CSATGFGEQFF. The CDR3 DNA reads TGCAGTGCTACAGGGTTTGGTGAGCAGTTCTTC.

CDR3 in amino acids: CASSLEDRGGNTIYF. The CDR3 nucleotides are TGTGCCAGCAGCTTAGAAGACAGGGGAGGAAACACCATATATTTT. The chain is built from TRBV7-2 and TRBJ1-3; TRBD1 aligns across 8 bases. The CDR3 has 15 amino acids. V shed 1 base, J shed 4 bases, and the junction held 3 bases outside the gene matches. Per germline, CDR1 SGHTA and CDR2 FQGNSA.

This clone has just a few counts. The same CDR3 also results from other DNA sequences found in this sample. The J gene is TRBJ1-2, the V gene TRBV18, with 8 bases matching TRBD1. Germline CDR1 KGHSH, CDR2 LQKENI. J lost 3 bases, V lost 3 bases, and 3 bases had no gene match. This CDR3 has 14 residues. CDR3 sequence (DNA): TGTGCCAGCTCACCTCAACAGGGGGACTATGGCTACACCTTC. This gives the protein CASSPQQGDYGYTF.

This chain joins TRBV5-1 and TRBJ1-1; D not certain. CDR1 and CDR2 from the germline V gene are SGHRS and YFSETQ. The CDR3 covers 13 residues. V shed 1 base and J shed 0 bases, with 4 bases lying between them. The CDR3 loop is CASSLRVNTEAFF. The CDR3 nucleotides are TGCGCCAGCAGCTTGCGCGTGAACACTGAAGCTTTCTTT. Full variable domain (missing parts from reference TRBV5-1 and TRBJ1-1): KAGVTQTPRYLIKTRGQQVTLSCSPISGHRSVSWYQQTPGQGLQFLFEYFSETQRNKGNFPGRFSGRQFSNSRSEMNVSTLELGDSALYLCASSLRVNTEAFFGQGTRLTVV.

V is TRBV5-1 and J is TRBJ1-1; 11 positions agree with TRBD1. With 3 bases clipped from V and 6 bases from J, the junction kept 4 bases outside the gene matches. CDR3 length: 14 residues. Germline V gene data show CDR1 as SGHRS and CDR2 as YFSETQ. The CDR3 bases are TGCGCCAGCAGCTGGACAGGGGGCCCCCCTGAAGCTTTCTTT. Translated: CASSWTGGPPEAFF.

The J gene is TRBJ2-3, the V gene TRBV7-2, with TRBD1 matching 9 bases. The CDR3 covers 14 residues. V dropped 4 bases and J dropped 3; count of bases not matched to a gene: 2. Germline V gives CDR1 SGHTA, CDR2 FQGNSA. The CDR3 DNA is TGTGCCAGCAGCTCGGACAGGGGAACAGATACGCAGTATTTT. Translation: CASSSDRGTDTQYF.